This TCR beta chain was identified in a study of shared clonotypes between healthy human individuals. Adult donors, all healthy and HIV-negative, had no recent acute infections or vaccinations. Study outcomes and limitations: A few donors shared about 4.8% of their naive CD4 clonotypes. What naive subsets generally showed was a larger estimated richness than memory subsets showed.

The V gene end was trimmed by 0 bases and the J gene end by 2 bases; junction bases not matched to a gene: 3. The CDR3 contains 15 residues. Germline V gives CDR1 SGHNT, CDR2 YYREEE (reference sequence). Notes on this clone: What it binds is unknown.

The repertoire was sequenced with immunoSEQ multiplex PCR; TCRdb's copy has only in-frame clones and lacks some. The table has some 2,000,000 clones, under 97% seen once; the top ten hold approximately 0.13%. The chain employs TRBV5-4 and TRBJ2-7; TRBD1 agrees at 9 bases. The sequence came from a man younger than 30 in good health. The sequenced material came from naive CD4+ T cells sorted from blood. Subset here: CD45RA+ positively selected. This CDR3 is CASSLGDRVAYEQYF. CDR3 sequence (DNA): TGTGCCAGCAGCTTGGGGGACAGGGTCGCCTACGAGCAGTACTTC. Complete variable domain (other parts from reference TRBV5-4 and TRBJ2-7): ETGVTQSPTHLIKTRGQQVTLRCSSQSGHNTVSWYQQALGQGPQFIFQYYREEENGRGNFPPRFSGLQFPNYSSELNVNALELDDSALYLCASSLGDRVAYEQYFGPGTRLTVT.